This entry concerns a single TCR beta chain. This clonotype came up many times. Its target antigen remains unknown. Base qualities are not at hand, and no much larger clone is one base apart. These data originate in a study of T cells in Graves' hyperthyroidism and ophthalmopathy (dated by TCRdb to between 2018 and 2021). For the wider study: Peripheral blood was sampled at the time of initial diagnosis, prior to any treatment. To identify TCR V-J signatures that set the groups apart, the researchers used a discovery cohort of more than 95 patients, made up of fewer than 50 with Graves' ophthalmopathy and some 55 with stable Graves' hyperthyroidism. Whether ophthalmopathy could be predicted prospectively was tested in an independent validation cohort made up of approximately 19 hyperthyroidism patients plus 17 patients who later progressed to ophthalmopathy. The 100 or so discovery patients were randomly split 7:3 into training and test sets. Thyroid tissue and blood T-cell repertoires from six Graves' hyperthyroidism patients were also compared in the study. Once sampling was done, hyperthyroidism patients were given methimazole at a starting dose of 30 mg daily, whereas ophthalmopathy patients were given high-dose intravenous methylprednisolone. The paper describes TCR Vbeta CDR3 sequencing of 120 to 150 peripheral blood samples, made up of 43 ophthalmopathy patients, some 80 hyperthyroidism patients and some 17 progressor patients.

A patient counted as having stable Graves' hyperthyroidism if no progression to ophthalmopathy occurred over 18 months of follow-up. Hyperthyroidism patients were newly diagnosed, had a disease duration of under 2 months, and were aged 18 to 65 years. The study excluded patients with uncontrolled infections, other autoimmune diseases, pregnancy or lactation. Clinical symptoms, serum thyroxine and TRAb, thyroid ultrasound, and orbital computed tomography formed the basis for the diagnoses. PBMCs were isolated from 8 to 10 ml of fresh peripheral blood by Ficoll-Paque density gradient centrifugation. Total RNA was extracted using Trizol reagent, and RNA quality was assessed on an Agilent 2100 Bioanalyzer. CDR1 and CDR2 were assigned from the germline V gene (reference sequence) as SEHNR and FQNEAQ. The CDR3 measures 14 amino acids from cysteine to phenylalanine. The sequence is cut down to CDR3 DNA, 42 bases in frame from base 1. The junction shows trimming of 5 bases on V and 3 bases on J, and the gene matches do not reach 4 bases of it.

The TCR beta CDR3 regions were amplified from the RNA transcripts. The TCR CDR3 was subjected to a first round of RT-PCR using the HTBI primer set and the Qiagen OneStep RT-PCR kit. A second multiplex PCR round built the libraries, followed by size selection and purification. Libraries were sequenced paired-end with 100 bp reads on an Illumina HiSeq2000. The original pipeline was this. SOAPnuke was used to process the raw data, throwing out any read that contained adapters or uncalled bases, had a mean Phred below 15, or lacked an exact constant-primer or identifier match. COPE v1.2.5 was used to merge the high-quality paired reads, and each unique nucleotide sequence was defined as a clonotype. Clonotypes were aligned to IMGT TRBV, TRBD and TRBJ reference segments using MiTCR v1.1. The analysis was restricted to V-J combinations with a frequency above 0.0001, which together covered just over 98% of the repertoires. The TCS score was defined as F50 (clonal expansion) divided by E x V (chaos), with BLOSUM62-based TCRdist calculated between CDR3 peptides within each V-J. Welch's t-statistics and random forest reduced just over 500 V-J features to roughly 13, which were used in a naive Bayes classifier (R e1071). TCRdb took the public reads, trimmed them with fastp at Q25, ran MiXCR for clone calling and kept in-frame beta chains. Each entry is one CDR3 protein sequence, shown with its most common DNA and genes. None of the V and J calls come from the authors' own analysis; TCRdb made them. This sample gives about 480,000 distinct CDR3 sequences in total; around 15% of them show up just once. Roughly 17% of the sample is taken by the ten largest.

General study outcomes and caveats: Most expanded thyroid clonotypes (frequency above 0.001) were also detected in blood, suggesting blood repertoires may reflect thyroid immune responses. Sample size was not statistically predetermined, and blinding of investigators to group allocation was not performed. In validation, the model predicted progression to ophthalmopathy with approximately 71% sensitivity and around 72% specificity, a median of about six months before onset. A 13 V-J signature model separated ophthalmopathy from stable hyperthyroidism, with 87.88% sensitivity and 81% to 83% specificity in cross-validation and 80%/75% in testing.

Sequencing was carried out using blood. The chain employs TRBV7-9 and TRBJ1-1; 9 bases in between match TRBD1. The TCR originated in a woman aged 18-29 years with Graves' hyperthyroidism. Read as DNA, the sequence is TGTGCCAGCAGCGAGACAGGGGGGGACACTGAAGCTTTCTTT. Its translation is CASSETGGDTEAFF.